Here is one T cell receptor (beta chain) with its context. The study recruited people aged roughly 18 to 100 years across approximately 24 US areas. Two negative PCRs, clearance, or symptom resolution characterized the recovered Cohort 3 donors. These data originate in a study of blood T cell repertoires in COVID-19. The CDR3 consists of 14 residues. The germline V gene has CDR1 SGHTA and CDR2 FQGNSA. V was pared by 5 bases and J by 2 bases, with 6 bases of the junction left unmatched. In the authors' workflow: Estimates of nucleated cell counts were drawn from the amplification of reference gene primers. TCRdb's copy holds only in-frame clones and misses some; the assay was immunoSEQ multiplex PCR. The DNA was the basis for D and trimming; V, J and clone size are from that table. Of almost 250,000 clones listed, around 89% are singletons.

The rearrangement joins TRBV7-2 to TRBJ2-7, with 7 bases fitting TRBD2. The TCR originated in a young woman who had recovered from COVID-19. Sequencing was carried out using PBMCs or T cells enriched from blood (not recorded which). The CDR3 sequence: CASSIEAGAYEQYF. The CDR3 nucleotides read TGTGCCAGCAGCATAGAGGCGGGAGCCTACGAGCAGTACTTC.